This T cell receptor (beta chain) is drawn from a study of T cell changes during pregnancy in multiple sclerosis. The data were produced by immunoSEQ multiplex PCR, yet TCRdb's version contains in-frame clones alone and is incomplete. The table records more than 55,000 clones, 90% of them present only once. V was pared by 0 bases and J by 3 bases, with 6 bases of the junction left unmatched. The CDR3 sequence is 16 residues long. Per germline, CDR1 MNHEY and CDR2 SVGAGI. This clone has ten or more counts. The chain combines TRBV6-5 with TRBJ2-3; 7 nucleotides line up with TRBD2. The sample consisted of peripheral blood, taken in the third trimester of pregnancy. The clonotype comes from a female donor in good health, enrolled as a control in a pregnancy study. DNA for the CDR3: TGTGCCAGCAGTTACTCCTTCAGCGGGATAACAGATACGCAGTATTTT. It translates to CASSYSFSGITDTQYF.